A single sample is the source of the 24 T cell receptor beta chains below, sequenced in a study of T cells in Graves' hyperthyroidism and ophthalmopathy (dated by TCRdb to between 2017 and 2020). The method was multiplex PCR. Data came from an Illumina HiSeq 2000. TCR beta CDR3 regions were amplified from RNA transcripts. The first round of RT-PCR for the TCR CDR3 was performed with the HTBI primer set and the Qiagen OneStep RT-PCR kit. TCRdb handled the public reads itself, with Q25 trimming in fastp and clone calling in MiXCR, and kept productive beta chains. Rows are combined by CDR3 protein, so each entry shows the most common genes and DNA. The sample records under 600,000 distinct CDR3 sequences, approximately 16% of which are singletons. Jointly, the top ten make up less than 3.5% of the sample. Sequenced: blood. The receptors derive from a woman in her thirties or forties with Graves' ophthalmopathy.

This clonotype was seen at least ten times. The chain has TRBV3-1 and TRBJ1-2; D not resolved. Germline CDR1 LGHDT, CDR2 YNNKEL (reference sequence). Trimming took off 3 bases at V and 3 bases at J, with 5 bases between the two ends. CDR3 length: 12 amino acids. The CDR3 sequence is CASSQDDYGYTF. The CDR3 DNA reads TGTGCCAGCAGCCAGGACGACTATGGCTACACCTTC.

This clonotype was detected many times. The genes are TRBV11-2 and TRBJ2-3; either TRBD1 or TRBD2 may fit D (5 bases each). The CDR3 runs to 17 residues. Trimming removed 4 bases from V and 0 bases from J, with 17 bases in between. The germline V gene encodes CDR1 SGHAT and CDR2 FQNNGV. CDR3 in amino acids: CASSSMPGRSSTDTQYF. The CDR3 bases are TGTGCCAGCAGCTCAATGCCGGGACGTTCTAGCACAGATACGCAGTATTTT.

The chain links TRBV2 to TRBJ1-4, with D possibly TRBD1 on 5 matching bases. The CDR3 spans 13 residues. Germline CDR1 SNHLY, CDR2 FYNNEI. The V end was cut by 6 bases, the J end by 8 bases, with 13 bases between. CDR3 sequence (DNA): TGTGCCAGCAGGAGGGACGGCGGCGAAAAACTGTTTTTT. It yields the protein CASRRDGGEKLFF.

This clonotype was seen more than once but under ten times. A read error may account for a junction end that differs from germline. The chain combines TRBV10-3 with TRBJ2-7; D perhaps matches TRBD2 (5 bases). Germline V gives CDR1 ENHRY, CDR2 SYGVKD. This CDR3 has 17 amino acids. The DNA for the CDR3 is TGTGCCAGCAGTCCCTCCCTTACGGGGATGGTGGCCTACGAGCAGTACTTC. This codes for CASSPSLTGMVAYEQYF.

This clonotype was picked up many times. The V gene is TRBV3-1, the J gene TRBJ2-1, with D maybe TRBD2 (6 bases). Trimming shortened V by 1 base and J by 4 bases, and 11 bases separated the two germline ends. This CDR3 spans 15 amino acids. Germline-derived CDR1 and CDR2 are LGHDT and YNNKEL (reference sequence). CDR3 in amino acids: CASSQVASVYNEQFF. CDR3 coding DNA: TGTGCCAGCAGCCAAGTTGCTAGCGTATACAATGAGCAGTTCTTC.

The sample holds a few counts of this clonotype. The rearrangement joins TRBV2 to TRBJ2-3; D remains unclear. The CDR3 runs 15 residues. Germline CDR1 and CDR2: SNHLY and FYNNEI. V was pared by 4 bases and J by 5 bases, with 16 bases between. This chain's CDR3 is CASSVGRTSLDTQYF. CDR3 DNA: TGTGCCAGCAGTGTTGGTCGAACGAGTTTAGATACGCAGTATTTT.

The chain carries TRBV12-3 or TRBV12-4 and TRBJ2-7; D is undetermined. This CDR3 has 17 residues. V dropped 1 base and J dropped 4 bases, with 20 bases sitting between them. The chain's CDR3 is CASSLVGPPPFIYEQYF. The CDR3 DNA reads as TGTGCCAGCAGTTTAGTGGGTCCCCCCCCGTTCATTTACGAGCAGTACTTC.

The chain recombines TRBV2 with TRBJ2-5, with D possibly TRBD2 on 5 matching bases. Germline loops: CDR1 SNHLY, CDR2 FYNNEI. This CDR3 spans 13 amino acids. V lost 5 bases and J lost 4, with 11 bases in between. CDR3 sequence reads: CASSFSGIETQYF. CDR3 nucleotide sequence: TGTGCCAGCAGTTTTTCGGGGATAGAGACCCAGTACTTC.

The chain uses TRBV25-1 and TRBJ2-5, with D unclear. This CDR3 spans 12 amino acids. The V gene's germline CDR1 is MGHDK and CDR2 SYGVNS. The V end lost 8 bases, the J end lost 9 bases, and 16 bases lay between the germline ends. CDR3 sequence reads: CASGELGEPQYF. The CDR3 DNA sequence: TGTGCCAGCGGGGAATTAGGAGAACCCCAGTACTTC.

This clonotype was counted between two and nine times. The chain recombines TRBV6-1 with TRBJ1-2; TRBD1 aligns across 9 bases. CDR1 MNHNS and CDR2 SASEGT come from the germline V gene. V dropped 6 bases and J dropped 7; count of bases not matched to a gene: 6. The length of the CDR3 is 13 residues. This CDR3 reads CASRLGTGTGYTF. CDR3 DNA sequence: TGTGCCAGCAGACTTGGGACAGGGACTGGCTACACCTTC.

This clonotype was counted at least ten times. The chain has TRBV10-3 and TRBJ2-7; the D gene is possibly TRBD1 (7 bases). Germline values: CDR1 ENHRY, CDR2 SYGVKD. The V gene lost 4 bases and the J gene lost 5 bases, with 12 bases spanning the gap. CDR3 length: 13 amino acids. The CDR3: CAISVRDSDEQYF. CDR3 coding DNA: TGTGCCATCAGTGTGCGGGACAGTGACGAGCAGTACTTC.

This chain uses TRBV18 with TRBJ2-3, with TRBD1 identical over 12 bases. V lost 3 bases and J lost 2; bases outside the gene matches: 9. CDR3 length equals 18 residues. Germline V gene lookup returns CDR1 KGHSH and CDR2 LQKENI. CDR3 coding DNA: TGTGCCAGCTCACCGGGACAGGGGGCTAGGGCCTCCACAGATACGCAGTATTTT. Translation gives CASSPGQGARASTDTQYF.

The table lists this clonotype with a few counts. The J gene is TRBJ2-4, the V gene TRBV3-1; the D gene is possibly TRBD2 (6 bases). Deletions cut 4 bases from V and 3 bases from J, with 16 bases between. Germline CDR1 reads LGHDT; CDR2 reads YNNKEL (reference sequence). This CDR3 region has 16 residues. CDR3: CASSPWGDYGKNIQYF. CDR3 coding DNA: TGTGCCAGCAGCCCCTGGGGGGATTACGGCAAAAACATTCAGTACTTC.

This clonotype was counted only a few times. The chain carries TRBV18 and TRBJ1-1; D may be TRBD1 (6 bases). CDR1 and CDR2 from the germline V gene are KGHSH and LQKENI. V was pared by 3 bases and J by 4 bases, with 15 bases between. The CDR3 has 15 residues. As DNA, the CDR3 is TGTGCCAGCTCACCGAACAGGGACCTGAGCACTGAAGCTTTCTTT. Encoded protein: CASSPNRDLSTEAFF.

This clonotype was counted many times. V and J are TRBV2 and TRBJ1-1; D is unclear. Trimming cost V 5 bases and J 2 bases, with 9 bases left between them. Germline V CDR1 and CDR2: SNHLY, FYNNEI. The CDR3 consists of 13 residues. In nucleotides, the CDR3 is TGTGCCAGCAGTTTCGAAGGAAACACTGAAGCTTTCTTT. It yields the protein CASSFEGNTEAFF.

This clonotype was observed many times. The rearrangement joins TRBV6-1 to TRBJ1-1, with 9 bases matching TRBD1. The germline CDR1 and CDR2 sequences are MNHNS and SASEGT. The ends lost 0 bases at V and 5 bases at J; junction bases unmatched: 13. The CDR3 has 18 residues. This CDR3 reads CASSEAGTGLGSGTEAFF. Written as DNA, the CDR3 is TGTGCCAGCAGTGAAGCGGGGACAGGGCTTGGGTCTGGGACTGAAGCTTTCTTT.

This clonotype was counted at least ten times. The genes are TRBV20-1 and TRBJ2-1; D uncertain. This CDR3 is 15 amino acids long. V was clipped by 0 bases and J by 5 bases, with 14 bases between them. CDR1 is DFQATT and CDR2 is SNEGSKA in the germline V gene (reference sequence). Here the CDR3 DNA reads TGCAGTGCTAGAGACCCTCTAACTGCCCACAATGAGCAGTTCTTC. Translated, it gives CSARDPLTAHNEQFF.

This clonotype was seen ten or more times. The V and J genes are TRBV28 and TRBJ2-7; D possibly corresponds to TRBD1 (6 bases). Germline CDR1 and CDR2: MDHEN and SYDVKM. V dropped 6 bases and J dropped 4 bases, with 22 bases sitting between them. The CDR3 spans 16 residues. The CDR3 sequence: CASSLLPPRGVYEQYF. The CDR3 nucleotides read TGTGCCAGCAGCCTGCTGCCTCCCAGGGGCGTGTACGAGCAGTACTTC. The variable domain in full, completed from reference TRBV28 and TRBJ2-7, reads DVKVTQSSRYLVKRTGEKVFLECVQDMDHENMFWYRQDPGLGLRLIYFSYDVKMKEKGDIPEGYSVSREKKERFSLILESASTNQTSMYLCASSLLPPRGVYEQYFGPGTRLTVT.

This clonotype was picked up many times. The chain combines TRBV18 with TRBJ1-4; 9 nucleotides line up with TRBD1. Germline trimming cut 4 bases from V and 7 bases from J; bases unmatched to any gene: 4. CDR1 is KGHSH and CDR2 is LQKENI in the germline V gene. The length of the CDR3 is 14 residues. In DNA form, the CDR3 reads TGTGCCAGCTCACTGGGGACAGGGAGTGAAAAACTGTTTTTT. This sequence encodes CASSLGTGSEKLFF.

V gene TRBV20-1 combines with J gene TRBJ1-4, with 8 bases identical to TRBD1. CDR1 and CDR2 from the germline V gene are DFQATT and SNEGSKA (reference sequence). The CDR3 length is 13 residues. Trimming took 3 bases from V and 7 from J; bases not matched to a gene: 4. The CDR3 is CSARIQGAEKLFF. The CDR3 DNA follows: TGCAGTGCTAGGATTCAGGGGGCTGAAAAACTGTTTTTT.

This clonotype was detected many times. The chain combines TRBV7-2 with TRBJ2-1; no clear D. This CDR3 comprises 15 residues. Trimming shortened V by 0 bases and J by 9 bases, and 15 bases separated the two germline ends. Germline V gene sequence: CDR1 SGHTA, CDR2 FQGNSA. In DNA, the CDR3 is TGTGCCAGCAGCTTAGCGACGACCTCCACCAGTGAGCAGTTCTTC. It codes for CASSLATTSTSEQFF.

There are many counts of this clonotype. The CDR3, as DNA: TGTGCCAGCAGCAGACCGGGACTAGCTAACCAAGAGACCCAGTACTTC. Protein product: CASSRPGLANQETQYF. The chain joins TRBV11-2 to TRBJ2-5; 9 bases are shared with TRBD2. V lost 5 bases and J lost 0; bases outside the gene matches: 7. CDR1 SGHAT and CDR2 FQNNGV come from the germline V gene. The CDR3 consists of 16 residues.

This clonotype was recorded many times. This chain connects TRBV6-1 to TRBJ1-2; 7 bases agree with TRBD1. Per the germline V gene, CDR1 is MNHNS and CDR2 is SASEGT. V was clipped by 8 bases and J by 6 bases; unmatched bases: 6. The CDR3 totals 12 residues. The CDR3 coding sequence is TGTGCCAGCCGATCGGGACAGCATGGCTACACCTTC. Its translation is CASRSGQHGYTF.

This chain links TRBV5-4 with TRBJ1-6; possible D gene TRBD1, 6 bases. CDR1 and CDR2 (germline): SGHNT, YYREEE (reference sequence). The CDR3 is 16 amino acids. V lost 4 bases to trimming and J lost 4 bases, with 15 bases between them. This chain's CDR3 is CASSAGGVAYNSPLHF. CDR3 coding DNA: TGTGCCAGCAGCGCGGGGGGCGTCGCGTATAATTCACCCCTCCACTTT.